Only a few counts were recorded for the clone carrying this T cell receptor beta chain. Its antigen is currently unknown. This entry belongs to a study of T cells in localized non-small cell lung cancer. Study results and caveats: There was an association of higher blood T cell density with longer overall survival.

Produced via immunoSEQ multiplex PCR; TCRdb's table is partial and in-frame only. The sample yields around 990 clones, 20% seen once. This CDR3 spans 14 amino acids. Germline trimming cut 4 bases from V and 1 base from J; bases unmatched to any gene: 6. Germline loops: CDR1 GTSNPN, CDR2 SVGIG (reference sequence). This TCR came from a man between 35 and 75 years old with stage III squamous cell lung carcinoma. The sequencing here drew on normal lung tissue next to the tumor, taken before any cancer treatment. V is TRBV30 and J is TRBJ1-1, with 7 bases matching TRBD1. CDR3 amino acids: CAWMDTGENTEAFF. In nucleotides, the CDR3 is TGTGCCTGGATGGATACAGGGGAGAACACTGAAGCTTTCTTT.